Following are 22 T cell receptor beta chains from one sample sequenced in a study of PD-1 blockade in classical Hodgkin lymphoma. Produced via immunoSEQ multiplex PCR; TCRdb's table is partial and in-frame only. The profile covers just under 100,000 clones, with approximately 80% appearing a single time and 10% to 15% taken by the ten largest. Each and every patient relapsed after autologous stem cell transplantation, and patients got differing brentuximab vedotin exposure. The sequences come from peripheral blood mononuclear cells (PBMCs), collected at baseline. Receptors were obtained from a human donor with classical Hodgkin lymphoma.

This clone was detected only once. This chain uses TRBV11-2 with TRBJ1-1, with unresolved D. The CDR3 length is 14 residues. V lost 0 bases to trimming and J lost 2 bases, with 7 bases between them. In germline, CDR1 is SGHAT, CDR2 FQNNGV. The DNA of the CDR3 is TGTGCCAGCAGCTTAGATACGGTTAACACTGAAGCTTTCTTT. Protein product: CASSLDTVNTEAFF.

The chain couples TRBV9 to TRBJ2-3; D not certain. CDR1 SGDLS and CDR2 YYNGEE come from the germline V gene. Trimming removed 1 base from V and 1 base from J, with 10 bases in between. The CDR3 consists of 15 residues. CDR3 bases: TGTGCCAGCAGCGTAATCCCGACGGGCACAGATACGCAGTATTTT. Protein product: CASSVIPTGTDTQYF.

In this sample, this clone turned up once. The chain carries TRBV5-1 and TRBJ2-2, with D tentatively TRBD2 (5 bases). The V and J ends lost 2 bases and 2 bases respectively, with 13 bases between them. This CDR3 comprises 16 residues. CDR1 is SGHRS, CDR2 YFSETQ, per germline. CDR3 nucleotides: TGCGCCAGCAGCTTAAATGGCGGGCGCAACACCGGGGAGCTGTTTTTT. It encodes CASSLNGGRNTGELFF.

V and J are TRBV30 and TRBJ1-1, with D maybe TRBD1 (5 bases). The germline V and J ends were trimmed by 3 bases and 7 bases, with 18 bases remaining between them. Germline CDR1 is GTSNPN and CDR2 is SVGIG (reference sequence). This CDR3 has 14 residues. Written as DNA, the CDR3 is TGTGCCTGGAGCAGGTCGGGGGGTGTGGGTGAAGCTTTCTTT. Translation gives CAWSRSGGVGEAFF.

The genes are TRBV2 and TRBJ2-1; 10 bases match TRBD2. The CDR3 extends over 16 amino acids. The V gene's germline CDR1 is SNHLY and CDR2 FYNNEI. With V trimmed by 3 bases and J by 0 bases, 2 bases remained unmatched. CDR3 coding DNA: TGTGCCAGCAGTGACCAGCGGGGGGGCTCCTACAATGAGCAGTTCTTC. Amino acid sequence: CASSDQRGGSYNEQFF.

This clone came up once. This chain connects TRBV11-2 to TRBJ1-2; D unresolved. V lost 3 bases to trimming and J lost 3 bases, with 5 bases between them. CDR3 length equals 12 residues. The germline gives CDR1 SGHAT, CDR2 FQNNGV. The CDR3 DNA follows: TGTGCCAGCAGCTTGCTTGACTATGGCTACACCTTC. Protein sequence: CASSLLDYGYTF.

This chain joins TRBV2 and TRBJ2-1; tentative D call: TRBD2 (6 bases). Per the germline V gene, CDR1 is SNHLY and CDR2 is FYNNEI. The CDR3 sequence is 13 residues long. V was pared by 8 bases and J by 6 bases, with 14 bases between. The CDR3 bases are TGTGCCAGCTCTATGACTAGGGGCAATGAGCAGTTCTTC. The encoded protein is CASSMTRGNEQFF.

This clone was recorded many times. The chain links TRBV7-9 to TRBJ2-5; D possibly matches TRBD1 or TRBD2 (5 bases each). CDR1 is SEHNR, CDR2 FQNEAQ, per germline (reference sequence). Trimming took off 6 bases at V and 2 bases at J, with 13 bases between the two ends. The CDR3 runs 14 residues. Written as DNA, the CDR3 is TGTGCCAGCAGTTTCGGGACGGAGCAAGAGACCCAGTACTTC. Its translation: CASSFGTEQETQYF.

The chain couples TRBV5-1 to TRBJ1-1, with 8 bases lining up with TRBD1. This CDR3 contains 14 residues. The germline V gene encodes CDR1 SGHRS and CDR2 YFSETQ. V lost 1 base to trimming and J lost 9 bases; unmatched junction nucleotides: 8. The CDR3 here is CASSLPRDRTKAFF. The CDR3 DNA follows: TGCGCCAGCAGCTTGCCCCGGGACAGGACCAAAGCTTTCTTT.

For the CDR3, the DNA is TGCGCCAGCAACGAGCGGGCGGGCTACGAGCAGTACTTC. It is translated as CASNERAGYEQYF. The chain employs TRBV10-2 and TRBJ2-7; TRBD2 might be the D (6 bases). The CDR3 covers 13 residues. Per germline, CDR1 WSHSY and CDR2 SAAADI. Between the trimmed V and J ends, which lost 7 bases and 3 bases, there was a span of 13 bases.

The J gene is TRBJ1-2, the V gene TRBV29-1; 7 positions match TRBD1. Losses at the gene ends were 7 bases for V and 7 bases for J; bases not matched to a gene: 9. CDR3 length: 12 residues. The germline gives CDR1 SQVTM, CDR2 ANQGSEA. DNA for the CDR3: TGCAGCGAGTCCCAGGGGGTTTCTGGCTACACCTTC. Residues: CSESQGVSGYTF.

V usage is TRBV28 and J usage is TRBJ1-2, with D tentatively TRBD1 (6 bases). The CDR3 contains 13 residues. The V and J ends lost 7 bases and 8 bases respectively, with 17 bases between them. Germline lookup yields CDR1 MDHEN and CDR2 SYDVKM. CDR3 residues: CASTLPGAGGYTF. CDR3 sequence (DNA): TGTGCCAGCACCCTACCAGGGGCGGGAGGCTACACCTTC.

V usage is TRBV7-9 and J usage is TRBJ2-5; D possibly corresponds to TRBD2 (6 bases). The V end lost 4 bases, the J end lost 2 bases, and 11 bases lay between the germline ends. Germline lookup yields CDR1 SEHNR and CDR2 FQNEAQ (reference sequence). The CDR3 runs to 14 residues. CDR3 sequence: CASSYRDSQETQYF. The CDR3 nucleotides are TGTGCCAGCAGCTATCGGGACTCGCAAGAGACCCAGTACTTC.

This clone has a handful of counts. The gene calls are TRBV6-4 and TRBJ2-3; tentatively, D is TRBD2 (5 bases). Germline lookup yields CDR1 MRHNA and CDR2 SNTAGT. The CDR3 consists of 15 residues. V was trimmed by 7 bases and J by 4 bases, leaving 18 bases between them. CDR3 amino acids: CASTPDPFGADTQYF. CDR3 DNA: TGTGCCAGCACCCCGGACCCTTTCGGGGCAGATACGCAGTATTTT.

This clone has a single count. The chain has TRBV11-2 and TRBJ1-1; no firm D call. Per the germline V gene, CDR1 is SGHAT and CDR2 is FQNNGV. The V gene lost 8 bases and the J gene lost 4 bases, with 17 bases spanning the gap. This CDR3 contains 14 residues. The CDR3 spells CASSPRSPPTEAFF. As DNA, the CDR3 is TGTGCCAGCTCTCCCAGAAGCCCACCCACTGAAGCTTTCTTT.

The count of this clone is one. V and J are TRBV10-3 and TRBJ2-7, with TRBD1 matching over 7 bases. The trim removed 10 bases at V and 0 bases at J, leaving 3 bases unmatched. CDR1 is ENHRY and CDR2 is SYGVKD in the germline V gene. The CDR3 is 12 residues long. The CDR3 coding sequence is TGTGCCACGACAGGGAGCTCCTACGAGCAGTACTTC. It codes for CATTGSSYEQYF.

The chain employs TRBV6-5 and TRBJ2-1; 8 bases align to TRBD2. V was pared by 6 bases and J by 3 bases, with 4 bases of the junction left unmatched. This CDR3 comprises 14 residues. Germline V lookup: CDR1 MNHEY, CDR2 SVGAGI. In nucleotides, the CDR3 is TGTGCCAGCAGCGGGACTAGGATCTACAATGAGCAGTTCTTC. Translation: CASSGTRIYNEQFF.

V usage is TRBV6-5 and J usage is TRBJ2-3; D is uncertain. Trimming shortened V by 4 bases and J by 3 bases, and 11 bases separated the two germline ends. This CDR3 region has 14 residues. The germline CDR1 and CDR2 sequences are MNHEY and SVGAGI. CDR3 amino acids: CASSWRQLTDTQYF. The DNA for the CDR3 is TGTGCCAGCAGTTGGCGGCAACTTACAGATACGCAGTATTTT.

The chain has TRBV27 and TRBJ1-2; no clear D. This CDR3 has 16 amino acids. Looked up from germline, CDR1 is MNHEY and CDR2 is SMNVEV (reference sequence). V lost 6 bases and J 2 bases, leaving 19 bases between the germline ends. CDR3 region: CASRPNGVGQNYGYTF. The CDR3 nucleotides read TGTGCCAGCAGACCTAATGGGGTCGGGCAAAACTATGGCTACACCTTC.

The rearrangement uses TRBV9 and TRBJ2-2, with unresolved D. The V and J ends lost 0 bases and 3 bases respectively, with 12 bases between them. The CDR3 has 16 residues. Germline V gene sequence: CDR1 SGDLS, CDR2 YYNGEE. CDR3 sequence (DNA): TGTGCCAGCAGCGTAGGTGTGGTGGGGTACACCGGGGAGCTGTTTTTT. Its translation is CASSVGVVGYTGELFF.

The rearrangement links TRBV25-1 to TRBJ1-3; perhaps TRBD1 as D (5 bases). The CDR3 loop spans 15 amino acids. Looked up from germline, CDR1 is MGHDK and CDR2 is SYGVNS. V lost 0 bases and J lost 4, with 10 bases in between. DNA of the CDR3: TGTGCCAGCAGTGAATATACCGGGGCAGGAAACACCATATATTTT. It is translated as CASSEYTGAGNTIYF.

The rearrangement links TRBV18 to TRBJ2-7; tentatively, D is TRBD2 (6 bases). Germline V CDR1 and CDR2: KGHSH, LQKENI. V gave up 1 base and J gave up 3 bases, with 10 bases separating them. This CDR3 has 14 residues. CDR3 protein: CASSPLGGNYEQYF. DNA for the CDR3: TGTGCCAGCTCACCACTCGGGGGAAACTACGAGCAGTACTTC. Using reference TRBV18 and TRBJ2-7 for the parts outside the CDR3, the full variable domain is NAGVMQNPRHLVRRRGQEARLRCSPMKGHSHVYWYRQLPEEGLKFMVYLQKENIIDESGMPKERFSAEFPKEGPSILRIQQVVRGDSAAYFCASSPLGGNYEQYFGPGTRLTVT.